This passage covers 22 T cell receptor beta chains from one sample sequenced in a study of T cell changes during pregnancy in multiple sclerosis. Libraries were prepared by immunoSEQ multiplex PCR; TCRdb keeps only in-frame clonotypes and omits some of them. The sample contains 50,000 to 65,000 clones, over 85% of which appear only once. The source material was CD8+ T cells from peripheral blood mononuclear cells, sampled before pregnancy. These receptors were obtained from a female donor with multiple sclerosis, enrolled in a pregnancy study.

The rearrangement links TRBV10-3 to TRBJ2-7; D might be TRBD1 (8 bases). V lost 6 bases and J 6 bases, leaving 15 bases between the germline ends. Germline V CDR1 and CDR2: ENHRY, SYGVKD. The CDR3 is made up of 13 amino acids. For the CDR3, the DNA is TGTGCCATCAGATTGACAGGGGAGGGCGAGCAGTACTTC. Translation: CAIRLTGEGEQYF.

This chain connects TRBV5-1 to TRBJ2-7; a weak D match, TRBD2 (5 bases). From germline, CDR1 is SGHRS and CDR2 YFSETQ. The CDR3 consists of 11 residues. V lost 3 bases to trimming and J lost 6 bases, with 7 bases between them. The CDR3 spells CASSSRGEQYF. CDR3 nucleotides: TGCGCCAGCAGCTCCCGGGGCGAGCAGTACTTC.

This clone was found once. This chain connects TRBV29-1 to TRBJ2-1; 7 bases align to TRBD2. The ends lost 5 bases at V and 0 bases at J; junction bases unmatched: 1. This CDR3 comprises 13 residues. Germline lookup yields CDR1 SQVTM and CDR2 ANQGSEA. The CDR3 nucleotides read TGCAGCGTTTGGGGGGGCTCCTACAATGAGCAGTTCTTC. Protein: CSVWGGSYNEQFF.

The J gene is TRBJ2-7, the V gene TRBV12-1; the listed D gene, TRBD2, was not tested against the DNA. TRBV12-1 is marked as a pseudogene. The CDR3 runs 11 residues. The CDR3 reads CASSPVGEQYF. The CDR3 region has the DNA TGTGCCAGCAGCCCCGTCGGCGAGCAGTACTTC.

This clone was detected once. This chain links TRBV7-3 with TRBJ2-7; D perhaps matches TRBD2 (7 bases). The germline gives CDR1 SGHTA, CDR2 FQGTGA. This CDR3 is built from 15 residues. The V end lost 5 bases, the J end lost 0 bases, and 14 bases lay between the germline ends. The CDR3 nucleotides read TGTGCCAGCAGCCGAGAGGGGGGGGCCTCCTACGAGCAGTACTTC. Amino acid sequence: CASSREGGASYEQYF. Full variable domain (rest looked up from reference TRBV7-3 and TRBJ2-7): GAGVSQTPSNKVTEKGKYVELRCDPISGHTALYWYRQSLGQGPEFLIYFQGTGAADDSGLPNDRFFAVRPEGSVSTLKIQRTERGDSAVYLCASSREGGASYEQYFGPGTRLTVT.

The chain recombines TRBV13 with TRBJ2-7; D possibly corresponds to TRBD1 (6 bases). Germline V gene sequence: CDR1 PRHDT, CDR2 FYEKMQ (reference sequence). The CDR3 extends over 15 amino acids. The germline V and J ends were trimmed by 7 bases and 7 bases, with 23 bases remaining between them. This chain's CDR3 is CASTPRRQGLEEQYF. The CDR3 nucleotides are TGTGCCAGCACCCCAAGGCGGCAGGGGCTGGAGGAGCAGTACTTC.

CDR3 bases: TGTGCCAGCACCCGGGACAGGAACTCTGGAAACACCATATATTTT. Its protein is CASTRDRNSGNTIYF. V usage is TRBV9 and J usage is TRBJ1-3; 8 nucleotides agree with TRBD1. This CDR3 is built from 15 residues. J lost 0 bases, V lost 6 bases, and 5 bases had no gene match. The germline V gene encodes CDR1 SGDLS and CDR2 YYNGEE.

This clone was counted once. The CDR3 here is CASSLGQGGGPQHF. The CDR3 nucleotides are TGTGCCAGCAGCTTGGGCCAGGGCGGTGGGCCCCAGCATTTT. This chain uses TRBV5-6 with TRBJ1-5, with D possibly being TRBD1 (5 bases). The CDR3 loop spans 14 amino acids. Per the germline V gene, CDR1 is SGHDT and CDR2 is YYEEEE. The V end was cut by 0 bases, the J end by 9 bases, with 13 bases between.

This chain connects TRBV5-1 to TRBJ2-5, with D tentatively TRBD2 (7 bases). The CDR3 contains 16 residues. CDR1 is SGHRS, CDR2 YFSETQ, per germline. V was cut by 0 bases and J by 1 base, with 13 bases left in between. CDR3 DNA sequence: TGCGCCAGCAGCTTGGAGGGGGGGCCCCTCCAAGAGACCCAGTACTTC. Residues: CASSLEGGPLQETQYF.

This chain connects TRBV4-1 to TRBJ2-1; D perhaps matches TRBD1 (5 bases). The CDR3 runs to 13 residues. Per germline, CDR1 MGHRA and CDR2 YSYEKL. Trimming left V 5 bases short and J 8 bases short, with 13 bases between. In DNA, the CDR3 is TGCGCCAGCAGCGGCGATAGGGGCGATGAGCAGTTCTTC. Amino acid sequence: CASSGDRGDEQFF.

CDR3 nucleotide sequence: TGTGCCAGCAGTCCCTACACAGGGATGGGTGACTACACCTTC. It encodes CASSPYTGMGDYTF. The chain is built from TRBV6-1 and TRBJ1-2, with TRBD1 as a possible D gene (6 bases). CDR1 and CDR2 (germline): MNHNS, SASEGT. CDR3 size: 14 residues. The V and J ends lost 5 bases and 10 bases respectively, with 20 bases between them.

The chain recombines TRBV19 with TRBJ1-4; D is undetermined. Trimming stripped 5 bases from V and 3 bases from J, with 10 bases between. Germline CDR1 is LNHDA and CDR2 is SQIVND (reference sequence). This CDR3 contains 14 residues. The CDR3 sequence: CASSGEWANEKLFF. CDR3 sequence (DNA): TGTGCCAGTAGTGGGGAGTGGGCTAATGAAAAACTGTTTTTT.

This chain links TRBV7-2 with TRBJ2-1; TRBD2 aligns across 9 bases. The J segment lost 7 bases and the V segment lost 10 bases, leaving 11 bases of the junction unmatched. Germline loops: CDR1 SGHTA, CDR2 FQGNSA. The length of the CDR3 is 14 residues. This chain's CDR3 is CAISLAGGVNEQFF. The CDR3 DNA reads as TGTGCCATCTCCCTTGCGGGGGGGGTTAATGAGCAGTTCTTC. Full variable domain (outside the CDR3, taken from reference TRBV7-2 and TRBJ2-1): GAGVSQSPSNKVTEKGKDVELRCDPISGHTALYWYRQSLGQGLEFLIYFQGNSAPDKSGLPSDRFSAERTGGSVSTLTIQRTQQEDSAVYLCAISLAGGVNEQFFGPGTRLTVL.

This sequence joins TRBV9 and TRBJ2-4; a weak D match, TRBD2 (6 bases). The CDR3 is 14 amino acids. The germline CDR1 and CDR2 sequences are SGDLS and YYNGEE. V shed 4 bases and J shed 5 bases, with 13 bases lying between them. The CDR3 coding sequence is TGTGCCAGCAGCTACGGGACTCCCCAAAACATTCAGTACTTC. Amino acid sequence: CASSYGTPQNIQYF.

The chain employs TRBV4-3 and TRBJ1-3; D is unclear. V was cut by 0 bases and J by 5 bases, with 14 bases left in between. From germline, CDR1 is LGHNA and CDR2 YSLEER. The length of the CDR3 is 16 residues. The CDR3, as DNA: TGCGCCAGCAGCCAAGATCGGGGAGGGTGGAGAAACACCATATATTTT. It codes for CASSQDRGGWRNTIYF.

The chain carries TRBV4-2 and TRBJ2-7; TRBD2 matches 12 bases. The CDR3 consists of 18 residues. After removal of 2 bases from V and 1 base from J, the junction contained 9 bases not matched to a gene. CDR1 LGHNA and CDR2 YNFKEQ come from the germline V gene. The DNA of the CDR3 is TGTGCCAGCAGCCAACAGCTCCAGACTAGCGGGAGTTCCTACGAGCAGTACTTC. Encoded protein: CASSQQLQTSGSSYEQYF.

The rearrangement uses TRBV4-2 and TRBJ1-1; D might be TRBD1 (6 bases). V lost 3 bases to trimming and J lost 8 bases, with 10 bases between them. Germline assignment: CDR1 LGHNA and CDR2 YNFKEQ. This CDR3 spans 12 amino acids. The CDR3 DNA sequence: TGTGCCAGCAGCCACCCCGGACAGGAAGCTTTCTTT. Translating gives CASSHPGQEAFF.

This chain links TRBV4-1 with TRBJ1-1, with TRBD1 matching 10 bases. This CDR3 has 15 residues. V gave up 4 bases and J gave up 4 bases; unmatched junction bases: 6. Germline values: CDR1 MGHRA, CDR2 YSYEKL. CDR3 in DNA: TGCGCCAGCAGCCCGATCCGACAGGGGGCCACTGAAGCTTTCTTT. It encodes CASSPIRQGATEAFF.

In this sample, this clone turned up once. The chain combines TRBV11-3 with TRBJ2-2, with 14 bases matching TRBD2. The J segment lost 0 bases and the V segment lost 5 bases, leaving 11 bases of the junction unmatched. CDR3 length equals 20 residues. Germline CDR1 and CDR2: SGHNT and YENEEA. CDR3 nucleotide sequence: TGTGCCAGCAGCCGGCGCCCCGGACTAGCGGGGGGCGCGAACACCGGGGAGCTGTTTTTT. It encodes CASSRRPGLAGGANTGELFF.

The CDR3 protein is CASSQDPTSGGYNEQFF. CDR3 bases: TGCGCCAGCAGCCAAGATCCAACTAGCGGGGGGTACAATGAGCAGTTCTTC. V usage is TRBV4-1 and J usage is TRBJ2-1; 12 bases align to TRBD2. Trimming took 0 bases from V and 4 from J; bases not matched to a gene: 4. In germline, CDR1 is MGHRA, CDR2 YSYEKL. This CDR3 has 17 amino acids.

In its sample, this clone was seen once. The J gene is TRBJ1-2, the V gene TRBV4-2, with D hard to call. V lost 8 bases, J lost 1 base, and 11 bases lay in between. Germline V gives CDR1 LGHNA, CDR2 YNFKEQ. The CDR3 runs to 13 residues. Here the CDR3 reads CASLGHLNYGYTF. The CDR3 DNA is TGTGCCAGCCTGGGCCACCTTAACTATGGCTACACCTTC.

This clone has just one count. The chain is built from TRBV7-2 and TRBJ2-3, with TRBD2 identical over 8 bases. The junction had 17 bases not matched to a gene; V was cut back by 5 bases and J by 1 base. Germline values: CDR1 SGHTA, CDR2 FQGNSA. The CDR3 covers 19 residues. In nucleotides, the CDR3 is TGTGCCAGCAGCATGAGCGGGGGCTCAACGGGGGTTGGCACAGATACGCAGTATTTT. It specifies CASSMSGGSTGVGTDTQYF.